The rows below give T cell receptor beta chains drawn from one sample of a study of blood T cell repertoires in COVID-19. The table came from immunoSEQ multiplex PCR; TCRdb's copy has only in-frame clones and leaves some out. This sample has tens of thousands of clones, with approximately 85% found just once. Sequencing was carried out using peripheral blood. The receptors originated from a woman aged 80 or older with COVID-19, enrolled during active disease. The CDR3 runs from the conserved cysteine through the conserved F or W. The D gene is left open where the match is weak. Some rows have no size entry. The others give once, few or many, or a class for an expanded clone.

-,TRBV5-1,TRBJ2-5,TRBD1,CASSLVGQNQETQYF,TGCGCCAGCAGCTTGGTGGGACAGAATCAAGAGACCCAGTACTTC
-,TRBV10-3,TRBJ1-1,TRBD1,CAISGTGSEAFF,TGTGCCATCAGCGGGACAGGGTCTGAAGCTTTCTTT
-,TRBV12-3/TRBV12-4,TRBJ1-2,-,CASSFREGYTF,TGTGCCAGCAGTTTTCGGGAGGGCTACACCTTC
-,TRBV28,TRBJ1-1,-,CASSSPGTGNTEAFF,TGTGCCAGCAGTTCCCCAGGAACAGGGAACACTGAAGCTTTCTTT
-,TRBV12-3/TRBV12-4,TRBJ1-1,TRBD1,CALRGQWSTEAFF,TGTGCCTTGAGGGGGCAGTGGAGCACTGAAGCTTTCTTT
once,TRBV13,TRBJ1-6,-,CASTVSSYNSPLHF,TGTGCCAGCACGGTGAGCTCCTATAATTCACCCCTCCACTTT
-,TRBV9,TRBJ1-1,-,CASSVGNRRNTEAFF,TGTGCCAGCAGCGTAGGCAACAGGAGGAACACTGAAGCTTTCTTT
-,TRBV2,TRBJ1-2,TRBD1,CASSLKGGTGYGYTF,TGTGCCAGCAGCCTCAAGGGCGGGACAGGCTATGGCTACACCTTC
-,TRBV5-6,TRBJ2-6,-,CASSMNPTGANVLTF,TGTGCCAGCAGCATGAACCCTACTGGGGCCAACGTCCTGACTTTC
-,TRBV19,TRBJ1-1,TRBD1,CASARTGAMNTEAFF,TGTGCCAGTGCCCGGACAGGGGCCATGAACACTGAAGCTTTCTTT
-,TRBV28,TRBJ2-7,-,CATLAYEQYF,TGTGCCACCCTCGCCTACGAGCAGTACTTC
-,TRBV9,TRBJ2-2,-,CASSVGRVTGELFF,TGTGCCAGCAGCGTCGGGCGGGTCACCGGGGAGCTGTTTTTT
-,TRBV6-2/TRBV6-3,TRBJ1-2,-,CASSRGTSNYGYTF,TGTGCCAGCAGCCGCGGGACGTCTAACTATGGCTACACCTTC
-,TRBV6-2/TRBV6-3,TRBJ1-3,-,CASSLLDRRAGNTIYF,TGTGCCAGCAGTTTACTCGACCGGAGGGCGGGAAACACCATATATTTT
-,TRBV7-2,TRBJ2-5,TRBD1,CASSFTQGVETQYF,TGTGCCAGCAGCTTTACGCAGGGGGTGGAGACCCAGTACTTC
-,TRBV5-1,TRBJ2-5,TRBD2,CASSLGTSGTQETQYF,TGCGCCAGCAGCCTAGGGACTAGCGGGACCCAAGAGACCCAGTACTTC
-,TRBV15,TRBJ2-5,TRBD2,CATSRERGGRAAEETQYF,TGTGCCACCAGCAGAGAGAGGGGCGGGAGGGCCGCGGAAGAGACCCAGTACTTC
few,TRBV19,TRBJ2-7,-,CASSYRATSSYEQYF,TGTGCCAGTAGCTACAGGGCCACTAGCTCCTACGAGCAGTACTTC
-,TRBV3-1/TRBV3-2,TRBJ2-3,TRBD2,CASGLAGNTDTQYF,TGTGCCAGCGGACTAGCGGGTAACACAGATACGCAGTATTTT
-,TRBV4-3,TRBJ2-2,TRBD2,CASSQGIAGGRSGELFF,TGCGCCAGCAGCCAAGGGATAGCGGGGGGGCGTAGCGGGGAGCTGTTTTTT
-,TRBV19,TRBJ1-5,-,CASSIVATLNQPQHF,TGTGCCAGTAGTATAGTAGCGACATTAAATCAGCCCCAGCATTTT
-,TRBV10-2,TRBJ1-5,-,CASSPSGISNQPQHF,TGCGCCAGCAGCCCCTCAGGGATTAGCAATCAGCCCCAGCATTTT
-,TRBV6-6,TRBJ1-5,TRBD1,CASSKDRGQPQHF,TGTGCCAGCAGCAAAGACAGGGGGCAGCCCCAGCATTTT
-,TRBV7-2,TRBJ2-7,TRBD1,CASSVDRVTTKQYF,TGTGCCAGCAGCGTCGACAGGGTAACTACGAAGCAGTACTTC
-,TRBV7-8,TRBJ2-7,TRBD1,CASSFLGQAHFF,TGTGCCAGCAGCTTTCTGGGACAGGCCCACTTCTTC
-,TRBV20-1,TRBJ2-1,TRBD2,CSASYRTSGEQFF,TGCAGTGCTAGTTACCGGACTAGCGGTGAGCAGTTCTTC
once,TRBV6-5,TRBJ1-6,-,CASSYSGSGDSPLHF,TGTGCCAGCAGTTACTCGGGCAGTGGTGATTCACCCCTCCACTTT
-,TRBV4-1,TRBJ2-7,TRBD1,CASSQGQGADYEQYF,TGCGCCAGCAGCCAAGGACAGGGGGCGGACTACGAGCAGTACTTC
-,TRBV2,TRBJ2-3,TRBD1,CASSEWGSGTGSTDTQYF,TGTGCCAGCAGTGAGTGGGGATCCGGGACAGGTAGCACAGATACGCAGTATTTT
-,TRBV28,TRBJ2-1,-,CASSSVGRSGNEQFF,TGTGCCAGCAGTTCTGTCGGGAGATCGGGGAATGAGCAGTTCTTC
-,TRBV6-5,TRBJ1-1,TRBD1,CASSYVGQGNTEAFF,TGTGCCAGCAGTTACGTGGGACAGGGGAACACTGAAGCTTTCTTT
-,TRBV15,TRBJ1-5,-,CATSREGGPTQPQHF,TGTGCCACCAGCAGAGAGGGGGGGCCCACTCAGCCCCAGCATTTT
-,TRBV5-1,TRBJ1-2,TRBD1,CASSLGQDRGRSNYGYTF,TGCGCCAGCAGCTTGGGTCAGGACAGGGGGCGATCCAACTATGGCTACACCTTC
-,TRBV7-2,TRBJ1-4,TRBD1,CASSAPGQRSEKLFF,TGTGCCAGCAGCGCACCGGGACAGCGGAGTGAAAAACTGTTTTTT
-,TRBV9,TRBJ2-7,-,CASSVRLEGSEQYF,TGTGCCAGCAGCGTACGGTTGGAGGGGAGCGAGCAGTACTTC